These 16 T cell receptor beta chains share one sample of origin, sequenced in a study of blood T cell repertoires in COVID-19. Using immunoSEQ multiplex PCR, the repertoire was profiled, and TCRdb retains in-frame clones only, with some absent. The sample lists approximately 110,000 clones, roughly 80% occurring once. The sequencing sample was made of peripheral blood. All receptors come from a human donor in a cohort sampled during active or convalescent COVID-19.

This chain links TRBV4-3 with TRBJ2-2, with a possible D match to TRBD2 (5 bases). The V gene lost 1 base and the J gene lost 6 bases, with 12 bases spanning the gap. This CDR3 region has 15 residues. Germline V gene lookup returns CDR1 LGHNA and CDR2 YSLEER. Here the CDR3 reads CASSQVATLSGELFF. The CDR3 nucleotides read TGCGCCAGCAGCCAAGTAGCGACCCTTTCCGGGGAGCTGTTTTTT.

The V and J genes are TRBV7-9 and TRBJ2-7, with 10 bases identical to TRBD1. V lost 5 bases to trimming and J lost 6 bases; unmatched junction nucleotides: 7. This CDR3 spans 14 amino acids. The V gene's germline CDR1 is SEHNR and CDR2 FQNEAQ (reference sequence). CDR3 amino acids: CASSPTTGGGEQYF. The CDR3 DNA sequence: TGTGCCAGCAGCCCGACGACAGGGGGCGGCGAGCAGTACTTC.

The chain carries TRBV6-2 or TRBV6-3 and TRBJ2-1, with D perhaps TRBD2 (5 bases). CDR1 and CDR2 (germline): MNHEY, SVGEGT. Trimming stripped 0 bases from V and 10 bases from J, with 25 bases between. The CDR3 loop spans 18 amino acids. CDR3 nucleotides: TGTGCCAGCAGTTACTCGAGACTACCCAAACGAGAATGGTACGAGCAGTTCTTC. Amino acids: CASSYSRLPKREWYEQFF.

This chain uses TRBV5-1 with TRBJ2-2; D might be TRBD1 (5 bases). The CDR3 has 16 amino acids. CDR1 is SGHRS and CDR2 is YFSETQ in the germline V gene. V lost 5 bases, J lost 3 bases, and 17 bases lay in between. The CDR3 sequence is CASSRVQGMDTGELFF. DNA of the CDR3: TGCGCCAGCAGTAGGGTCCAGGGCATGGACACCGGGGAGCTGTTTTTT.

The chain carries TRBV28 and TRBJ2-7; 7 bases fit TRBD1. Losses at the gene ends were 3 bases for V and 3 bases for J; bases not matched to a gene: 5. Germline CDR1 is MDHEN and CDR2 is SYDVKM. The CDR3 runs to 14 residues. DNA for the CDR3: TGTGCCAGCAGTTTCGGGACAGCCTTCTACGAGCAGTACTTC. Its translation: CASSFGTAFYEQYF.

This clone showed up just once. The rearrangement links TRBV28 to TRBJ1-1, with a tentative D call TRBD1 (6 bases). Trimming left V 7 bases short and J 8 bases short, with 14 bases between. Per germline, CDR1 MDHEN and CDR2 SYDVKM. This CDR3 is 12 amino acids long. CDR3 coding DNA: TGTGCCAGCACCTCCGGGACACGAGAAGCTTTCTTT. Protein sequence: CASTSGTREAFF.

V and J are TRBV6-5 and TRBJ1-5, with D possibly matching TRBD1 (5 bases). The germline V gene encodes CDR1 MNHEY and CDR2 SVGAGI. This CDR3 is 15 amino acids long. V was clipped by 2 bases and J by 4 bases, with 12 bases between them. CDR3 bases: TGTGCCAGCAGTTACGGGGCAGGGCTGAATCAGCCCCAGCATTTT. Residues: CASSYGAGLNQPQHF.

The chain joins TRBV13 to TRBJ2-7; the match to TRBD2 covers 11 bases. V lost 5 bases to trimming and J lost 2 bases; unmatched junction nucleotides: 2. This CDR3 has 14 residues. The germline V gene encodes CDR1 PRHDT and CDR2 FYEKMQ (reference sequence). The CDR3 sequence is CASSTTSGTYEQYF. The CDR3 region has the DNA TGTGCCAGCAGCACGACTAGCGGGACCTACGAGCAGTACTTC.

This clone was seen a few times. This sequence joins TRBV4-3 and TRBJ1-4; D gene uncertain. Germline CDR1 reads LGHNA; CDR2 reads YSLEER. The germline V and J ends were trimmed by 5 bases and 14 bases, with 15 bases remaining between them. The CDR3 is made up of 12 amino acids. CDR3 nucleotide sequence: TGCGCCAGCAGCTCTCGGTGGGGAGGGCTGTTTTTT. Translating gives CASSSRWGGLFF.

This clone was counted a single time. This rearrangement joins TRBV10-2 to TRBJ2-1; 7 positions match TRBD1. CDR1 and CDR2 (germline): WSHSY, SAAADI. The CDR3 extends over 15 amino acids. V lost 7 bases to trimming and J lost 0 bases; unmatched junction nucleotides: 6. The CDR3 is CASTFPGGSYNEQFF. Here the CDR3 DNA reads TGCGCCAGCACCTTTCCAGGGGGCTCCTACAATGAGCAGTTCTTC.

This sequence joins TRBV9 and TRBJ2-1; 12 positions agree with TRBD2. Germline CDR1 and CDR2: SGDLS and YYNGEE. Trimming took 4 bases from V and 6 from J; bases not matched to a gene: 14. There are 18 residues in the CDR3. The DNA for the CDR3 is TGTGCCAGCAGCCCGATCGCTAGCGGGAGGGCCCTTGTCAATGAGCAGTTCTTC. Amino acids: CASSPIASGRALVNEQFF. Complete variable domain (other parts from reference TRBV9 and TRBJ2-1): DSGVTQTPKHLITATGQRVTLRCSPRSGDLSVYWYQQSLDQGLQFLIQYYNGEERAKGNILERFSAQQFPDLHSELNLSSLELGDSALYFCASSPIASGRALVNEQFFGPGTRLTVL.

The chain combines TRBV27 with TRBJ2-5; D remains unclear. Trimming removed 3 bases from V and 5 bases from J, with 10 bases in between. Germline lookup yields CDR1 MNHEY and CDR2 SMNVEV (reference sequence). CDR3 length equals 13 residues. Here the CDR3 reads CASSFSVFETQYF. As DNA, the CDR3 is TGTGCCAGCAGTTTCAGTGTTTTCGAGACCCAGTACTTC.

The J gene is TRBJ1-6, the V gene TRBV27; the match to TRBD1 covers 7 bases. V was pared by 8 bases and J by 6 bases, with 7 bases of the junction left unmatched. The CDR3 consists of 14 residues. Germline CDR1 reads MNHEY; CDR2 reads SMNVEV (reference sequence). CDR3 protein: CASPGGDSNSPLHF. CDR3 nucleotides: TGTGCCAGCCCGGGGGGGGACAGTAATTCACCCCTCCACTTT.

This clone was counted a single time. The chain joins TRBV4-2 to TRBJ2-3, with unresolved D. The V and J ends lost 0 bases and 0 bases respectively, with 10 bases between them. CDR1 is LGHNA, CDR2 YNFKEQ, per germline. The CDR3 totals 16 residues. The CDR3 is CASSQDVVESTDTQYF. CDR3 bases: TGTGCCAGCAGCCAAGATGTGGTGGAGAGCACAGATACGCAGTATTTT.

In this sample, this clone turned up a few times. V usage is TRBV6-2 or TRBV6-3 and J usage is TRBJ2-1; D is unresolved. Germline V gives CDR1 MNHEY, CDR2 SVGEGT. This CDR3 contains 13 residues. V lost 0 bases, J lost 8 bases, and 8 bases lay in between. This CDR3 is CASSYSMADEQFF. CDR3 nucleotide sequence: TGTGCCAGCAGTTACTCGATGGCCGATGAGCAGTTCTTC.

The V call is TRBV6-5, the J call TRBJ2-1; 9 positions agree with TRBD1. J gave up 7 bases and V 2 bases, and 6 bases lay outside the gene matches. CDR1 is MNHEY and CDR2 is SVGAGI in the germline V gene. The CDR3 totals 15 residues. The CDR3 spells CASSYVTGGRNEQFF. CDR3 sequence (DNA): TGTGCCAGCAGTTACGTCACAGGGGGCAGAAATGAGCAGTTCTTC.